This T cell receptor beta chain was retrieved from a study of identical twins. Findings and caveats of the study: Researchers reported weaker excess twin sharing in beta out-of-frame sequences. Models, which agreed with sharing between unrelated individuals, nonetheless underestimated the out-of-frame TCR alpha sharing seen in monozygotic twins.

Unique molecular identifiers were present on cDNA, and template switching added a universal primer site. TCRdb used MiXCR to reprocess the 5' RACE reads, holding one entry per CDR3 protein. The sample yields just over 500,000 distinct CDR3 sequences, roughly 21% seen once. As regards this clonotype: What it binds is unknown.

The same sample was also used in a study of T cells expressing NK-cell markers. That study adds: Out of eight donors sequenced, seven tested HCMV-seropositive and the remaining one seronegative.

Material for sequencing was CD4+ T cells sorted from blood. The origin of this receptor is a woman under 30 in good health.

The CDR3 reads CASSVTSTNEKLFF. The CDR3, as DNA: TGTGCCAGCAGCGTCACCTCGACTAATGAAAAACTGTTTTTT. The chain uses TRBV7-9 and TRBJ1-4; D gene uncertain. This CDR3 is 14 amino acids long. Germline V gene sequence: CDR1 SEHNR, CDR2 FQNEAQ (reference sequence). The V end lost 5 bases, the J end lost 2 bases, and 9 bases lay between the germline ends.